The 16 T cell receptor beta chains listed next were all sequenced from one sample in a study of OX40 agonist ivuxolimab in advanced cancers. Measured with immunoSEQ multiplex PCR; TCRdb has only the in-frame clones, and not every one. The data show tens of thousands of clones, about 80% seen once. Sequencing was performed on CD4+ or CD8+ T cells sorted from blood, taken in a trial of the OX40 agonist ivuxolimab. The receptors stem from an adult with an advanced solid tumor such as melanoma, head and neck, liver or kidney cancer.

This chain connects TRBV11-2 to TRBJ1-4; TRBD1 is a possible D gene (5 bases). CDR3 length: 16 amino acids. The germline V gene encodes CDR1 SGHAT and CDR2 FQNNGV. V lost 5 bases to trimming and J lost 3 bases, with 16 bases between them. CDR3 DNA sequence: TGTGCCAGCAGCCCGCCCCGACCGGGGGCTAATGAAAAACTGTTTTTT. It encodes CASSPPRPGANEKLFF.

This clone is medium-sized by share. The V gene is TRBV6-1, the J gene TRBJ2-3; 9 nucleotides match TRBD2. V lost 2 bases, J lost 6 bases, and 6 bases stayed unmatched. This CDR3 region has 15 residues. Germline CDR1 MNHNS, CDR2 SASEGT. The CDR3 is CASSELASGEDTQYF. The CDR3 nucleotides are TGTGCCAGCAGTGAACTGGCTAGCGGGGAGGATACGCAGTATTTT.

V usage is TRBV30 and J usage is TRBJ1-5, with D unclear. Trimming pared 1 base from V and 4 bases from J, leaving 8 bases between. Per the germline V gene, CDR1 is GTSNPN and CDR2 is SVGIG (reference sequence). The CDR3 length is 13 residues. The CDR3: CAWSAQINQPQHF. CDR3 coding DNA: TGTGCCTGGAGTGCACAGATAAATCAGCCCCAGCATTTT.

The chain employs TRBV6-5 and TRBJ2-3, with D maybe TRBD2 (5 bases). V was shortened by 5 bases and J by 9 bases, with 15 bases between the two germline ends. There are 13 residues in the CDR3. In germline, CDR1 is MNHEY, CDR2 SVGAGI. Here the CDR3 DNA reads TGTGCCAGCAGTCCCTTTTACTCGGGGACGCAGTATTTT. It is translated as CASSPFYSGTQYF.

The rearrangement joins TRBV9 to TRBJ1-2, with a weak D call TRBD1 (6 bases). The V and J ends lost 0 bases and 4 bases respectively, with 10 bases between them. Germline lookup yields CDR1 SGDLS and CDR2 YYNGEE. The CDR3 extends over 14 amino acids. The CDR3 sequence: CASSVVQGGYGYTF. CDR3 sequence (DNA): TGTGCCAGCAGCGTAGTACAGGGAGGCTATGGCTACACCTTC.

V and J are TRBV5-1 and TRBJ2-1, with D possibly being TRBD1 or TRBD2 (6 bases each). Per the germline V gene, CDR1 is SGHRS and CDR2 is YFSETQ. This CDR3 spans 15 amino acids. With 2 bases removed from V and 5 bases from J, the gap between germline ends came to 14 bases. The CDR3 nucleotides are TGCGCCAGCAGCTTCCAGGGGCGGGGTAACAATGAGCAGTTCTTC. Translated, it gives CASSFQGRGNNEQFF.

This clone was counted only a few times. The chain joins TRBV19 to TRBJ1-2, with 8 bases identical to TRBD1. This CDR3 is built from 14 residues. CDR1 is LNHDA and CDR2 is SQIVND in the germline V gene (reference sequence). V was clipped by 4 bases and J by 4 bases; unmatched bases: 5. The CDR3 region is CASSRGQVIYGYTF. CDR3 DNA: TGTGCCAGTAGTAGGGGACAGGTTATCTATGGCTACACCTTC.

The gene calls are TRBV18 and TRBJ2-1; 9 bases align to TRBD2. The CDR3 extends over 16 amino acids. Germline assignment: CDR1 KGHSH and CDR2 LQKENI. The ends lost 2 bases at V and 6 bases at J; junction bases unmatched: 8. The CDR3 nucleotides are TGTGCCAGCTCACCAGGGTCTAGCGGGGCTAGCAATGAGCAGTTCTTC. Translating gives CASSPGSSGASNEQFF.

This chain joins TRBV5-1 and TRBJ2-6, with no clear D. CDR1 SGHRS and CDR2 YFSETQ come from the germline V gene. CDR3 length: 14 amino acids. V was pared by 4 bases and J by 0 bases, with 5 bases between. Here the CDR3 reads CASSGSSGANVLTF. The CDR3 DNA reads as TGCGCCAGCAGCGGATCCTCTGGGGCCAACGTCCTGACTTTC. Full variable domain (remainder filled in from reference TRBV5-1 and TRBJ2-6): KAGVTQTPRYLIKTRGQQVTLSCSPISGHRSVSWYQQTPGQGLQFLFEYFSETQRNKGNFPGRFSGRQFSNSRSEMNVSTLELGDSALYLCASSGSSGANVLTFGAGSRLTVL.

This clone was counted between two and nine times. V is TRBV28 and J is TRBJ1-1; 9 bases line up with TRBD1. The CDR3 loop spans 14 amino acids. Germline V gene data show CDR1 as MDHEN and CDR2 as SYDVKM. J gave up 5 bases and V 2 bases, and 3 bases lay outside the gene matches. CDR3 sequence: CASSLPGTGTEAFF. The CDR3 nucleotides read TGTGCCAGCAGTTTACCAGGGACAGGGACTGAAGCTTTCTTT.

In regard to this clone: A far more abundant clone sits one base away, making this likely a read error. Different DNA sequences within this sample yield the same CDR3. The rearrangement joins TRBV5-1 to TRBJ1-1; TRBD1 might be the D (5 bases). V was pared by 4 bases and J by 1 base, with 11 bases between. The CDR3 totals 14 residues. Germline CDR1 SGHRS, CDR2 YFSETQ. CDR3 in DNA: TGCGCCAGCAGCGGTTGGGACGGGAACACTGAAGCTTTCTTT. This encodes CASSGWDGNTEAFF.

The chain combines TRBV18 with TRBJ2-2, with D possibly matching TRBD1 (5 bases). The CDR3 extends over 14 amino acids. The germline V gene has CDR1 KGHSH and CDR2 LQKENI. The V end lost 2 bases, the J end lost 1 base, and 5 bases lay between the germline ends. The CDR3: CASSPRGNTGELFF. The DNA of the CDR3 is TGTGCCAGCTCACCAAGGGGGAACACCGGGGAGCTGTTTTTT.

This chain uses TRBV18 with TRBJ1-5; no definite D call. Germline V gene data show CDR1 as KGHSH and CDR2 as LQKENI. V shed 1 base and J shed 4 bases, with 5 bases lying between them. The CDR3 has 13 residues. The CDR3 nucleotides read TGTGCCAGCTCACCACAGGGAAATCAGCCCCAGCATTTT. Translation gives CASSPQGNQPQHF. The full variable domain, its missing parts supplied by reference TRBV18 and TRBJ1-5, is NAGVMQNPRHLVRRRGQEARLRCSPMKGHSHVYWYRQLPEEGLKFMVYLQKENIIDESGMPKERFSAEFPKEGPSILRIQQVVRGDSAAYFCASSPQGNQPQHFGDGTRLSIL.

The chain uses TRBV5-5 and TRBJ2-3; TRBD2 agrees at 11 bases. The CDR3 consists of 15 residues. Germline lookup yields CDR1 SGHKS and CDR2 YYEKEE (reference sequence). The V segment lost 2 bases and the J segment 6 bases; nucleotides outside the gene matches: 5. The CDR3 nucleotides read TGTGCCAGCAGCTTTAGCGGGGGGGCCGTTGATACGCAGTATTTT. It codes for CASSFSGGAVDTQYF.

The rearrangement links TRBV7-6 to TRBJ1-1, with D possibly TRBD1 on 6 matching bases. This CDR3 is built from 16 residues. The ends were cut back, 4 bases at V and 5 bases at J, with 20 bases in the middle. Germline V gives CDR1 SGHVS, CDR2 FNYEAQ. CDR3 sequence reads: CASSSTLGGAQTEAFF. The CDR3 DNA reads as TGTGCCAGCAGCTCCACCCTGGGGGGGGCGCAAACTGAAGCTTTCTTT.

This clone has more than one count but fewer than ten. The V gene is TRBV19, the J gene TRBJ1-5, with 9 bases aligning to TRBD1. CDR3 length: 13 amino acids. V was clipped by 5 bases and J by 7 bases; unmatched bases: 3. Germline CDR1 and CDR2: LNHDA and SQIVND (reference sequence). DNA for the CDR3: TGTGCCAGTAGTTCGACAGGGGGGCAGCCCCAGCATTTT. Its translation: CASSSTGGQPQHF.